This paragraph reports one T cell receptor beta chain. There is no known antigen for this receptor. No clone much larger than this one lies a single base away; base qualities are absent. Amplification of TCR beta CDR3 regions was carried out from RNA transcripts. The first round of RT-PCR for the TCR CDR3 was performed with the HTBI primer set and the Qiagen OneStep RT-PCR kit. The libraries were constructed in a second round of multiplex PCR and then size-selected and purified. Sequencing of the libraries was done on an Illumina HiSeq2000 using paired-end 100 bp reads. For the original study's pipeline: SOAPnuke was used to process the raw data, with reads discarded if the reads contained adapters or uncalled bases, had a mean Phred below 15, or lacked an exact constant-primer or identifier match. COPE v1.2.5 was used to merge the high-quality paired reads, and each unique nucleotide sequence was defined as a clonotype. MiTCR v1.1 was used to align clonotypes to the IMGT TRBV, TRBD and TRBJ reference segments. Analysis was restricted to V-J combinations with a frequency above 0.0001, which covered about 99% of repertoires. The TCS score was defined as the ratio of F50 (clonal expansion) to E x V (chaos), calculated using BLOSUM62-based TCRdist between CDR3 peptides within each V-J. Welch's t-statistics and random forest reduced around 510 V-J features to 13, which were used in a naive Bayes classifier (R e1071). Using fastp trimming at Q25 and MiXCR clonotype assembly, TCRdb reanalyzed the public sequencing data and kept in-frame beta chains. Here each entry gathers all rows of one CDR3 protein and keeps the most common genes and DNA. The V and J calls and clone size are TCRdb's, not the authors'. For this sample the table gives around 600,000 distinct CDR3 sequences, of which roughly 15% were detected only once. Around 13% of the sample is held by the ten biggest clonotypes.

These data belong to a study of T cells in Graves' hyperthyroidism and ophthalmopathy (dated by TCRdb to between 2017 and 2020). Broadly, across the study: Peripheral blood was collected at initial diagnosis, before any treatment. To identify TCR V-J signatures that set the groups apart, the researchers used a discovery cohort of 90 to 100 patients, made up of 40 to 45 with Graves' ophthalmopathy and 57 with stable Graves' hyperthyroidism. An independent validation cohort of 18 to 20 hyperthyroidism patients and approximately 15 patients who later progressed to ophthalmopathy tested prospective prediction of ophthalmopathy. The 80 to 100 discovery patients were randomly divided into training and test sets at a 7:3 ratio. In addition, the study compared T-cell repertoires in thyroid tissue and in blood from about six Graves' hyperthyroidism patients. The paper describes TCR Vbeta CDR3 sequencing of fewer than 150 peripheral blood samples, made up of 40 to 45 ophthalmopathy patients, around 78 hyperthyroidism patients and roughly 17 progressor patients. Following sampling, methimazole starting at 30 mg daily was given to hyperthyroidism patients, and high-dose intravenous methylprednisolone was given to ophthalmopathy patients. Beyond this particular receptor, the publication reports: A 13 V-J signature model separated ophthalmopathy from stable hyperthyroidism, with about 88% sensitivity and roughly 84% specificity in cross-validation and 80%/75% in testing. Sample size was not statistically predetermined, and blinding of investigators to group allocation was not performed. In validation, the model predicted progression to ophthalmopathy a median of 6.5 months before onset, with roughly 71% sensitivity and about 75% specificity. Most expanded thyroid clonotypes (frequency above 0.001) were also detected in blood, suggesting blood repertoires may reflect thyroid immune responses.

Ophthalmopathy patients had moderately to severely active disease, with a Clinical Activity Score of 3 or more, a NOSPECS grade of 4 or more, and a disease duration of less than 3 months. The study excluded patients with uncontrolled infections, other autoimmune diseases, pregnancy or lactation. Diagnoses were established on the basis of clinical symptoms, serum thyroxine and TRAb, thyroid ultrasound, and orbital computed tomography. PBMCs were separated from about 10 ml of fresh peripheral blood using Ficoll-Paque density gradient centrifugation. Trizol reagent was used to extract total RNA, and RNA quality was then checked on an Agilent 2100 Bioanalyzer. CDR1 and CDR2 were assigned from the germline V gene as MNHNS and SASEGT. Trimming takes 4 bases from V and 1 base from J, and the germline ends sit 20 bases apart. The CDR3 runs 17 residues from the cysteine to the phenylalanine. Of the read, only the CDR3 DNA is kept; its 51 bases are in frame from base 1.

The sample comprised blood. The chain uses TRBV6-1 and TRBJ2-7; a tentative D call is TRBD2 (6 bases match). This TCR was sampled from a woman in her 50s with Graves' ophthalmopathy. CDR3 reads: CASSAKRAGKPSYEQYF. The nucleotide sequence is TGTGCCAGCAGTGCCAAACGGGCGGGAAAACCATCCTACGAGCAGTACTTC.